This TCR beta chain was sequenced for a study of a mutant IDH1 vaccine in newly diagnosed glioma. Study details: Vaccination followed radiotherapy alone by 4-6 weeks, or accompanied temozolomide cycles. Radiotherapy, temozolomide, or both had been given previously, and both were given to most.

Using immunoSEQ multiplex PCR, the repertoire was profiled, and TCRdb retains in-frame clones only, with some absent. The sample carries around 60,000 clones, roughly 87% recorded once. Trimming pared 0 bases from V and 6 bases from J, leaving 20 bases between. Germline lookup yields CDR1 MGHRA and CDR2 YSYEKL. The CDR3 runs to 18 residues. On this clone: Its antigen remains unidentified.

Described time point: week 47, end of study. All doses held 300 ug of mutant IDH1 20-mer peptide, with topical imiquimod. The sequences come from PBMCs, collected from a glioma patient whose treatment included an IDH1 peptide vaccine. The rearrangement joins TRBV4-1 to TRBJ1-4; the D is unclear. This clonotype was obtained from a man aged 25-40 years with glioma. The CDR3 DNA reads TGCGCCAGCAGCCAAGATGAAGCCCCCGGACTTCGGGATGAAAAACTGTTTTTT. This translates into CASSQDEAPGLRDEKLFF.